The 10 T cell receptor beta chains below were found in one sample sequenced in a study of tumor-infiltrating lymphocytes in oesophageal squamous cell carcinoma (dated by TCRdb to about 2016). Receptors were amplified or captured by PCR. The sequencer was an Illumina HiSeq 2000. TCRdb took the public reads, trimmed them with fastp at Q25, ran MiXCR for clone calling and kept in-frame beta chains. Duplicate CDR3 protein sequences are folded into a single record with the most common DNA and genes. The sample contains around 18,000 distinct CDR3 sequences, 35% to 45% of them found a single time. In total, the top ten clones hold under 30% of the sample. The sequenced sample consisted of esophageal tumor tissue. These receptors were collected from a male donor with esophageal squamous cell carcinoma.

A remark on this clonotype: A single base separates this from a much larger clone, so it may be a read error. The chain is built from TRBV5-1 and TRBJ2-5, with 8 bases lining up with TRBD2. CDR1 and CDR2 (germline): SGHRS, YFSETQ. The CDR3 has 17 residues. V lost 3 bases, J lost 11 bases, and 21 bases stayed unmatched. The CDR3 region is CASSWPPSSGLNNEQYF. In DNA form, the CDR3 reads TGCGCCAGCAGCTGGCCTCCATCTAGCGGGCTTAACAATGAGCAGTACTTC.

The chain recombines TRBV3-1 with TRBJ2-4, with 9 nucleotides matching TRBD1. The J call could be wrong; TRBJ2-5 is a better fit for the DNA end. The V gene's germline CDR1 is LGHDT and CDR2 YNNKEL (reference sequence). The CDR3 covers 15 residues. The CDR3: CASITGGAPAGTQYF. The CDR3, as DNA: TGTGCCAGCATAACAGGGGGCGCCCCGGCGGGGACCCAGTACTTC.

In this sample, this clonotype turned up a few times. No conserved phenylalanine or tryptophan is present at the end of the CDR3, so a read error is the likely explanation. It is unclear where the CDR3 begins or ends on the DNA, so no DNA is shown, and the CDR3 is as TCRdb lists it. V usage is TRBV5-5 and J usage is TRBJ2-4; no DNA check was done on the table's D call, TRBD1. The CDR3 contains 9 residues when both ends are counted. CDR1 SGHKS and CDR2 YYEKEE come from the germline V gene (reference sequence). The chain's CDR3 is CASSFYGTG.

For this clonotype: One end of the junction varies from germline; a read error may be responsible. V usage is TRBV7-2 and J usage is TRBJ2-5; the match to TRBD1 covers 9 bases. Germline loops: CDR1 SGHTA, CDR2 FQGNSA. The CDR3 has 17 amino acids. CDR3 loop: CASSTWDREMGNSPLHF. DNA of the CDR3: TGTGCCAGCAGCACCTGGGACAGGGAAATGGGTAATTCACCCCTCCACTTC.

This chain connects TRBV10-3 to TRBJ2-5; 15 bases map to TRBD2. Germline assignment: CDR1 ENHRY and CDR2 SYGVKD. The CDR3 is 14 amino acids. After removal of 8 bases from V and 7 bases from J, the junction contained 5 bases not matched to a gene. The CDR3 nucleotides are TGTGCCATCGGACTAGCGGGGGGGCCGGGGACCCAGTACTTC. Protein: CAIGLAGGPGTQYF.

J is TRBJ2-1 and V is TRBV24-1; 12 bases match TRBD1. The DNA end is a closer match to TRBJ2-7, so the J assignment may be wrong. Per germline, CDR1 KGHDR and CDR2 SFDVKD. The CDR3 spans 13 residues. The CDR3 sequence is CATKGQGAGEQYF. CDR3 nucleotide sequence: TGTGCCACCAAGGGACAGGGGGCGGGTGAGCAGTACTTC.

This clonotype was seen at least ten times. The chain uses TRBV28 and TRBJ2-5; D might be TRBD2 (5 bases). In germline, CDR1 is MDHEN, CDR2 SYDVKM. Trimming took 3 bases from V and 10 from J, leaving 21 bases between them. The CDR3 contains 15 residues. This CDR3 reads CASSFGEPQIQNQYF. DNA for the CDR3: TGTGCCAGCAGTTTCGGGGAGCCTCAAATCCAGAACCAGTACTTC.

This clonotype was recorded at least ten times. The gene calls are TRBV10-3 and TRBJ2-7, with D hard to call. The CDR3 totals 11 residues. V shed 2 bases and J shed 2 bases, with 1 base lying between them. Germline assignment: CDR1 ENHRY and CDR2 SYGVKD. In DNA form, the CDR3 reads TGTGCCATCAGTGAGACCTACGAGCAGTACTTC. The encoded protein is CAISETYEQYF.

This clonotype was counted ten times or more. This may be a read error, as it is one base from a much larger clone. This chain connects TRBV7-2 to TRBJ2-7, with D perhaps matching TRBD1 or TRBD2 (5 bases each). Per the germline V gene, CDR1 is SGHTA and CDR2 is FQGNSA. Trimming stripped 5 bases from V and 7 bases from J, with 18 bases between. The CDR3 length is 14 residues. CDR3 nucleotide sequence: TGTGCCAGCAGCCCATCCGGGACGGGCAATGAGCAGTACTTC. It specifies CASSPSGTGNEQYF.

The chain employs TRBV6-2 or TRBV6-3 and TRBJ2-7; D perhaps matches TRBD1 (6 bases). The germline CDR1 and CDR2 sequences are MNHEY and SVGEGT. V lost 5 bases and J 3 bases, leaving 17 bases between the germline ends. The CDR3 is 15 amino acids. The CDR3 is CASSETRGVGYEQYF. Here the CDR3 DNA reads TGTGCCAGCAGTGAAACCAGGGGTGTTGGCTACGAGCAGTACTTC.